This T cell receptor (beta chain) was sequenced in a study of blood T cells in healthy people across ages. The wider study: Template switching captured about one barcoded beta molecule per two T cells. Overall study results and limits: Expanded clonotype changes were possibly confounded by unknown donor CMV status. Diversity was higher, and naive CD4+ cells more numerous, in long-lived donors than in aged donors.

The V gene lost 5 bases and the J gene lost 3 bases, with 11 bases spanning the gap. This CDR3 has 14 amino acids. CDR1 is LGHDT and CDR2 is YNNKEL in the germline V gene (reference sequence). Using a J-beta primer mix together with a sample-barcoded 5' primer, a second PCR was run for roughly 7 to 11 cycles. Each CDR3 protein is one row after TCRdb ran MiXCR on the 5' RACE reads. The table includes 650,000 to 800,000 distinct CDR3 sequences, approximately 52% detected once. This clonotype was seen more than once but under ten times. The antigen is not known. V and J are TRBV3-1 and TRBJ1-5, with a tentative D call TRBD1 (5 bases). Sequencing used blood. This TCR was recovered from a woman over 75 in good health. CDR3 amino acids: CASSLQAFNQPQHF. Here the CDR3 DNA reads TGTGCCAGCAGCTTACAGGCCTTCAATCAGCCCCAGCATTTT.